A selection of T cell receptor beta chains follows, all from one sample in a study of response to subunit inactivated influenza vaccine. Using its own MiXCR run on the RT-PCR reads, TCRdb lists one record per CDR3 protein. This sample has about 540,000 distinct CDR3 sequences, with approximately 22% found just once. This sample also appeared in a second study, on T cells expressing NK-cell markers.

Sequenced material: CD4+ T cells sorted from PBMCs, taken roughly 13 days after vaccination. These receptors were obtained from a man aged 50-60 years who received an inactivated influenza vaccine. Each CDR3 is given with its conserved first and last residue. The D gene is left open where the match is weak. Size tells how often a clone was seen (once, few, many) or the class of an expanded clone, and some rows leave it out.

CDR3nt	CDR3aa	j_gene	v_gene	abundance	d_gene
TGTGCCAGCACCATTTCCCTGCGGGGTGAGCAGTTCTTC	CASTISLRGEQFF	TRBJ2-1	TRBV12-3/TRBV12-4	many	NA
TGTGCCAGCAGTTCTCTCTTTCGGGTCGGAGGCGAGCAGTACTTC	CASSSLFRVGGEQYF	TRBJ2-7	TRBV27	few	NA
TGCAGTGCTAGTCTCCCTGCGACAGGTCCTATCAACCTCTACGAGCAGTACTTC	CSASLPATGPINLYEQYF	TRBJ2-7	TRBV20-1	NA	NA
TGTGCCAGCAGCCAACATAGGAACGGTGAGCAGTTCTTC	CASSQHRNGEQFF	TRBJ2-1	TRBV3-1	NA	NA
TGTGCCAGCAGCGCCCGGTCCGGGGCCACTGAAGCTTTCTTT	CASSARSGATEAFF	TRBJ1-1	TRBV7-2	few	NA
TGCAGTGCTAGCCGGGGTGATGAAGAGACCCAGTACTTC	CSASRGDEETQYF	TRBJ2-5	TRBV20-1	few	NA
TGTGCCAGCAGTGCGCGGCATGGTGAGCAGTTCTTC	CASSARHGEQFF	TRBJ2-1	TRBV12-3/TRBV12-4	many	NA
TGTGCCAGCAGCCCCCAGCACACGGGAGGTGAAAAACTGTTTTTT	CASSPQHTGGEKLFF	TRBJ1-4	TRBV7-2	many	NA
TGTGCCATCAGCTCCGGGACAGGGGGCTCCTACGAGCAGTACTTC	CAISSGTGGSYEQYF	TRBJ2-7	TRBV10-3	NA	TRBD1
TGTGCCAGCAGCCAAGGACTAGCGGGGTCTCCCCAGTACTTC	CASSQGLAGSPQYF	TRBJ2-5	TRBV12-3/TRBV12-4	few	TRBD2